This TCR beta chain was recovered during a study of T cell changes during pregnancy in multiple sclerosis. Method: immunoSEQ multiplex PCR; TCRdb's copy keeps in-frame clones and lacks some. The table includes about 43,000 clones, just over 90% detected once. This CDR3 is built from 15 residues. CDR1 and CDR2 from the germline V gene are LNHDA and SQIVND (reference sequence). The V end lost 1 base, the J end lost 2 bases, and 10 bases lay between the germline ends. The clonotype comes from a female donor with multiple sclerosis, enrolled in a pregnancy study. The specimen sequenced was PBMCs (not recorded whether the cells were cultured). The J gene is TRBJ2-3, the V gene TRBV19, with D unresolved. The CDR3 loop is CASSIARTNTDTQYF. The CDR3 coding sequence is TGTGCCAGTAGTATAGCCCGGACGAACACAGATACGCAGTATTTT.